This TCR beta chain was captured in a study of cytomegalovirus exposure and HLA in healthy donors. Study-wide findings and caveats: The study designated 150 to 200 TCR beta chains cytomegalovirus-associated.

About this clone: No antigen is known for it.

This table comes from immunoSEQ multiplex PCR, and its TCRdb copy is limited to in-frame clones, with some not included. The sample consists of fewer than 250,000 clones, approximately 88% of them appearing once. The V end lost 5 bases, the J end lost 8 bases, and 15 bases lay between the germline ends. The CDR3 loop spans 13 amino acids. The V gene's germline CDR1 is SGHAT and CDR2 FQNNGV. This clonotype was obtained from a woman aged 25-40 years in good health and CMV-seropositive. The genes are TRBV11-2 and TRBJ1-1; no firm D call. Source material: PBMCs. The CDR3 DNA reads TGTGCCAGCAGCACCAACCCATGGGTAGAAGCTTTCTTT. It specifies CASSTNPWVEAFF.